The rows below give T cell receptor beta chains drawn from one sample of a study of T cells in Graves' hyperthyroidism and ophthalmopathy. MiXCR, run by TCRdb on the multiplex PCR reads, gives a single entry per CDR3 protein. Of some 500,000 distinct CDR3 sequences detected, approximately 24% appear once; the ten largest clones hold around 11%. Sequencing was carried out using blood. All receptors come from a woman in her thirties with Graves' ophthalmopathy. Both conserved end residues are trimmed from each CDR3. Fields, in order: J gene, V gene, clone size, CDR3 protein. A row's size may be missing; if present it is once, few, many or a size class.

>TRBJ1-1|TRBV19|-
ASSRGTVDMNTEAF
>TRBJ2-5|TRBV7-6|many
ASSWDGLAGAKGETQY
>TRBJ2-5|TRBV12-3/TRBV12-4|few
ASSLADWYQETQY
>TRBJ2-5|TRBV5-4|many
ASSSRGGRETQY
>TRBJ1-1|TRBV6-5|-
ASSYFGQGVGEAF
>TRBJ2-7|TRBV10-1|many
ASRPGHRGYYEQY
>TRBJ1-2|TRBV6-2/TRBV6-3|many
ASSSTRYDRRLGYT
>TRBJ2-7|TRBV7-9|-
ASSSGTGSSYDQY
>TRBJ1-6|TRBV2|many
ASSEMRAGNSPLH
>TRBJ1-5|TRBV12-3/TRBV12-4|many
ASSRTGASNQPQH
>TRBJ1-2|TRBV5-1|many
ASSLKTGQGAAFYGYT
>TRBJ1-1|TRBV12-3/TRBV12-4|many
ASSLLAEAF
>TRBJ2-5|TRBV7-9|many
ASSLGSGSQETQY
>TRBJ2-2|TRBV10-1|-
ASSRTGAGELF
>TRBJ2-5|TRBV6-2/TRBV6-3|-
ASRKIPETQY
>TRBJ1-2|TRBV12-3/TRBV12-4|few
ASRQPAGNYGYT
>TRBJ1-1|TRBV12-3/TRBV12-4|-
ASSTARQAVAF
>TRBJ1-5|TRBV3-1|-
ASSQGGWWAQPQH
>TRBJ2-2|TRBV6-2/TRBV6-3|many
ASSGRTSIAGELF
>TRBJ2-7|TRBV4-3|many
ASSQWEHHYEQY
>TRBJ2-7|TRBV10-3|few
AISESRVEQY
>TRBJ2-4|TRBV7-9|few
ASSPGGGLTNIQY
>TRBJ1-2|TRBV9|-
ASSVEGSSSRGYT
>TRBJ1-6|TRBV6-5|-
ASSYSSPGMNSPLH
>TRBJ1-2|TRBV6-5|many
ASSYSGGAYFGYT
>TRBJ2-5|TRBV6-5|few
ASSYSANRGEIQY
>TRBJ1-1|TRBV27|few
ASRHDRTSSEAF
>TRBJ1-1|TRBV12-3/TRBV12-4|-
ASSPRDRGSRNTEAF
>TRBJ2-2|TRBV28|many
ASLRTRTNTGELF
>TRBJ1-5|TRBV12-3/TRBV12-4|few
ASSLVYSNQPQH
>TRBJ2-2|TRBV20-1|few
SVPGGSGELF
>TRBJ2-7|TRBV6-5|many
ASSYSPRGGPYEQY
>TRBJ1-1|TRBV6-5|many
ASSYSQAGSNTEAF
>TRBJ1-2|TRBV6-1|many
ASSGSAYGYT
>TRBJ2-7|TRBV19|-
ASSRDREPGEQY
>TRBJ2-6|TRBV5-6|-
ASSLEMTGVSGANVLT
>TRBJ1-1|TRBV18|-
ASSTQGWNTEAF
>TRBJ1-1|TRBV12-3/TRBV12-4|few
ASSLGGPYTEAF
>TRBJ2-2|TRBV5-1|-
ARRGGNGGELF
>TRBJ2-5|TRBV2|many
ASSEGQETQY
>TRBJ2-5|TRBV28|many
ASSLSLAGAQETQY
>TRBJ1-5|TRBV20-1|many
SAEDRGPRSNQPQH
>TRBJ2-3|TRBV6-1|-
ASILQGGVDTQY
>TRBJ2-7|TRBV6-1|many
ASSQNRDYYEQY
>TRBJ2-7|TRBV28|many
ASSWGQFRDYEQY
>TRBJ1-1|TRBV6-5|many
ASSPGGGYTEAF
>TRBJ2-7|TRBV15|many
ATSREGGYEQY
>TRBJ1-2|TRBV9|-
ASSVTVTNYGYT
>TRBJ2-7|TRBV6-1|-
ASSEGLFGQGNYEQY
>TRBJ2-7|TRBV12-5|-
ASAPGQGVGEQY
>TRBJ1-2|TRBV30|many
AWTWDRGSYGYT
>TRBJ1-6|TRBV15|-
ATSRGETYNSPLH